Described below is a single T cell receptor beta chain sequence and its context. This record comes from a study of blood T cell repertoires in COVID-19. Study context: PBMCs, B-cell-depleted T cells, or T cells were the source of the cDNA or gDNA that made up the material.

The table came from immunoSEQ multiplex PCR; TCRdb's copy has only in-frame clones and leaves some out. The repertoire holds roughly 170,000 clones, with approximately 90% as singletons. The CDR3 consists of 16 residues. The trim removed 2 bases at V and 5 bases at J, leaving 8 bases unmatched. From germline, CDR1 is MNHEY and CDR2 SVGAGI. The V call is TRBV6-5, the J call TRBJ2-7; 11 nucleotides align to TRBD1. Specimen: peripheral blood. This TCR came from a woman under 30 who had recovered from COVID-19. CDR3 DNA sequence: TGTGCCAGCAGTTACATCGGGACAGGGGGGTGGAACGAGCAGTACTTC. Its translation: CASSYIGTGGWNEQYF.